This passage covers 13 T cell receptor beta chains from one sample sequenced in a study of T cell repertoires in ileal Crohn's disease. Assay: immunoSEQ multiplex PCR; the TCRdb copy retains only in-frame clones and omits some. The sample has about 2,300 clones, roughly 93% seen once. Specified time point: inflamed ileum from the surgical specimen. The sequencing sample was made of ileal tissue. The receptors come from an adult with Crohn's disease.

The rearrangement links TRBV18 to TRBJ2-5, with TRBD1 identical over 10 bases. CDR3 length equals 15 residues. Germline lookup yields CDR1 KGHSH and CDR2 LQKENI. The V gene end was trimmed by 3 bases and the J gene end by 3 bases; junction bases not matched to a gene: 4. The CDR3 reads CASSPSTGGEETQYF. For the CDR3, the DNA is TGTGCCAGCTCACCCTCGACAGGGGGCGAAGAGACCCAGTACTTC.

The V call is TRBV25-1, the J call TRBJ2-7; TRBD1 matches 8 bases. This CDR3 spans 14 amino acids. V lost 2 bases and J lost 5; bases outside the gene matches: 5. The germline V gene encodes CDR1 MGHDK and CDR2 SYGVNS. The CDR3 protein is CASSEAGGYHEQYF. The CDR3 bases are TGTGCCAGCAGTGAAGCAGGGGGCTACCACGAGCAGTACTTC.

The CDR3 coding sequence is TGTGCCAGCAGCTTAAGTGGAGGGCGGGACACCATATATTTT. Translated, it gives CASSLSGGRDTIYF. This chain uses TRBV7-2 with TRBJ1-3, with no clear D. Germline V gene lookup returns CDR1 SGHTA and CDR2 FQGNSA. CDR3 length equals 14 residues. V lost 2 bases to trimming and J lost 8 bases, with 13 bases between them. The full variable domain, with the rest looked up from reference TRBV7-2 and TRBJ1-3, is GAGVSQSPSNKVTEKGKDVELRCDPISGHTALYWYRQSLGQGLEFLIYFQGNSAPDKSGLPSDRFSAERTGGSVSTLTIQRTQQEDSAVYLCASSLSGGRDTIYFGEGSWLTVV.

V is TRBV9 and J is TRBJ1-1, with no clear D. V lost 4 bases and J 1 base, leaving 17 bases between the germline ends. Germline V gene data show CDR1 as SGDLS and CDR2 as YYNGEE. CDR3 size: 16 residues. CDR3 nucleotides: TGTGCCAGCAGCCCTTCGACACTATATCCGAACACTGAAGCTTTCTTT. The encoded protein is CASSPSTLYPNTEAFF.

The chain uses TRBV11-2 and TRBJ1-1; D remains unclear. Trimming stripped 1 base from V and 10 bases from J, with 16 bases between. Looked up from germline, CDR1 is SGHAT and CDR2 is FQNNGV. This CDR3 contains 14 residues. In DNA, the CDR3 is TGTGCCAGCAGCTTAGTCGGGCAAACGGGTGGAGCTTTCTTT. It codes for CASSLVGQTGGAFF.

The V gene is TRBV6-5, the J gene TRBJ1-4; weak D call: TRBD1 (5 bases). The V gene's germline CDR1 is MNHEY and CDR2 SVGAGI. Trimming stripped 2 bases from V and 8 bases from J, with 9 bases between. The CDR3 is 13 amino acids. The CDR3 coding sequence is TGTGCCAGCAGTTACGGGACGAAAGAAAAACTGTTTTTT. This translates into CASSYGTKEKLFF.

The chain carries TRBV20-1 and TRBJ2-1; no reliable D call. The germline V gene has CDR1 DFQATT and CDR2 SNEGSKA (reference sequence). The CDR3 runs to 11 residues. The CDR3 is CSAPRYNEQFF. The CDR3 DNA reads as TGCAGCGCCCCCAGGTACAATGAGCAGTTCTTC.

The chain carries TRBV2 and TRBJ2-1; maybe TRBD2 (6 bases). This CDR3 is 17 amino acids long. Between the trimmed V and J ends, which lost 0 bases and 0 bases, there was a span of 12 bases. Germline V gives CDR1 SNHLY, CDR2 FYNNEI. The CDR3 DNA reads TGTGCCAGCAGTGAAGCGGAGGCGGGGAGCTCCTACAATGAGCAGTTCTTC. As protein: CASSEAEAGSSYNEQFF.

This chain joins TRBV10-3 and TRBJ1-1, with TRBD1 matching over 8 bases. CDR1 and CDR2 (germline): ENHRY, SYGVKD. Germline trimming cut 7 bases from V and 1 base from J; bases unmatched to any gene: 8. This CDR3 is 15 amino acids long. CDR3 nucleotides: TGTGCCATCACCCGAACCGGGACAGGGAACACTGAAGCTTTCTTT. Translation gives CAITRTGTGNTEAFF.

This chain links TRBV6-5 with TRBJ2-7, with 9 bases lining up with TRBD1. This CDR3 has 16 residues. CDR1 and CDR2 (germline): MNHEY, SVGAGI. The junction had 8 bases not matched to a gene; V was cut back by 2 bases and J by 3 bases. CDR3: CASSYRTAGQGYEQYF. The CDR3 bases are TGTGCCAGCAGTTACCGAACAGCGGGACAGGGCTACGAGCAGTACTTC.

The chain employs TRBV6-4 and TRBJ2-7, with D hard to call. V dropped 2 bases and J dropped 2 bases, with 22 bases sitting between them. CDR1 is MRHNA, CDR2 SNTAGT, per germline. The CDR3 consists of 18 residues. The CDR3 here is CASSDPNAAVGPPYEQYF. CDR3 DNA sequence: TGTGCCAGCAGTGACCCGAATGCTGCCGTCGGGCCACCCTACGAGCAGTACTTC.

The CDR3 sequence is CASSSSGLYEQYF. DNA of the CDR3: TGTGCCAGCAGCTCGTCAGGTCTGTACGAGCAGTACTTC. The chain joins TRBV7-2 to TRBJ2-7, with D hard to call. The CDR3 extends over 13 amino acids. The V end lost 4 bases, the J end lost 4 bases, and 11 bases lay between the germline ends. The germline gives CDR1 SGHTA, CDR2 FQGNSA. The full variable domain, in which reference TRBV7-2 and TRBJ2-7 provide the parts outside the CDR3, is GAGVSQSPSNKVTEKGKDVELRCDPISGHTALYWYRQSLGQGLEFLIYFQGNSAPDKSGLPSDRFSAERTGGSVSTLTIQRTQQEDSAVYLCASSSSGLYEQYFGPGTRLTVT.

This chain uses TRBV11-3 with TRBJ2-2; tentatively, D is TRBD1 or TRBD2 (5 bases each). Trimming shortened V by 5 bases and J by 0 bases, and 13 bases separated the two germline ends. Germline assignment: CDR1 SGHNT and CDR2 YENEEA. The CDR3 loop spans 16 amino acids. The CDR3 reads CASSAVRGANTGELFF. CDR3 in DNA: TGTGCCAGCAGCGCGGTCCGAGGGGCGAACACCGGGGAGCTGTTTTTT. Full variable domain (remainder filled in from reference TRBV11-3 and TRBJ2-2): EAGVVQSPRYKIIEKKQPVAFWCNPISGHNTLYWYLQNLGQGPELLIRYENEEAVDDSQLPKDRFSAERLKGVDSTLKIQPAELGDSAVYLCASSAVRGANTGELFFGEGSRLTVL.